One and the same sample provided the 11 T cell receptor beta chains below, sequenced in a study of T-cell memory formation after mild COVID-19. TCRdb recomputed calls from the 5' RACE reads with MiXCR, one row per CDR3 protein. The data contain 180,000 or so distinct CDR3 sequences, 11% of them singletons. Sequencing was carried out using PBMCs or a T cell subset sorted from them (not recorded which). Source of these receptors: a man aged 18 to 29 who had mild COVID-19 (a few samples of this study predate the infection). Cell type and time point are not known.

This clonotype was seen only a few times. The V call is TRBV5-1, the J call TRBJ1-1; a possible D gene is TRBD1 (6 bases). V was shortened by 3 bases and J by 2 bases, with 11 bases between the two germline ends. Germline CDR1 is SGHRS and CDR2 is YFSETQ. This CDR3 spans 14 amino acids. The CDR3 region is CASSSTGTNTEAFF. The CDR3 DNA reads as TGCGCCAGCAGCTCCACCGGGACAAACACTGAAGCTTTCTTT.

The J gene is TRBJ2-3, the V gene TRBV7-9; D is perhaps TRBD1 or TRBD2 (6 bases each). The CDR3 is 18 residues long. In germline, CDR1 is SEHNR, CDR2 FQNEAQ (reference sequence). V was shortened by 5 bases and J by 3 bases, with 24 bases between the two germline ends. This chain's CDR3 is CASSVNRGLAGKTDTQYF. CDR3 nucleotide sequence: TGTGCCAGCAGCGTAAATAGGGGGTTGGCGGGGAAGACAGATACGCAGTATTTT.

The chain joins TRBV5-4 to TRBJ1-1; possible D gene TRBD1, 5 bases. Germline values: CDR1 SGHNT, CDR2 YYREEE (reference sequence). Trimming cost V 3 bases and J 0 bases, with 12 bases left between them. This CDR3 is 15 amino acids long. The CDR3 sequence is CASSSGAGLNTEAFF. The CDR3 region has the DNA TGTGCCAGCAGCTCTGGGGCAGGGCTGAACACTGAAGCTTTCTTT.

This clonotype was recorded a few times. The chain links TRBV7-2 to TRBJ2-3, with D possibly called TRBD1 or TRBD2 (5 bases each). Trimming shortened V by 3 bases and J by 2 bases, and 15 bases separated the two germline ends. In germline, CDR1 is SGHTA, CDR2 FQGNSA. The CDR3 loop spans 16 amino acids. The CDR3 here is CASSLGVGRHTDTQYF. The CDR3 bases are TGTGCCAGCAGCTTGGGGGTTGGCAGACACACAGATACGCAGTATTTT.

In its sample, this clonotype ranks as medium-sized (0.01 to 0.1%). The DNA for the CDR3 is TGTGCCACCAGCAGAAACGTAAGGCAGGCCCAGCATTTT. It is translated as CATSRNVRQAQHF. The chain employs TRBV15 and TRBJ1-5, with D unresolved. Germline CDR1 reads LNHNV; CDR2 reads YYDKDF (reference sequence). There are 13 residues in the CDR3. With 2 bases removed from V and 11 bases from J, the gap between germline ends came to 13 bases.

The chain couples TRBV12-3 or TRBV12-4 to TRBJ1-5; D ambiguous. The ends were cut back, 6 bases at V and 1 base at J, with 10 bases in the middle. The CDR3 runs to 14 residues. The CDR3 nucleotides are TGTGCCAGCAGCTTCGTGTCAAGCAATCAGCCCCAGCATTTT. Its translation is CASSFVSSNQPQHF.

The chain links TRBV11-2 to TRBJ2-2; 8 nucleotides align to TRBD2. Germline CDR1 SGHAT, CDR2 FQNNGV. The CDR3 length is 16 residues. V trimming: 2 bases; J trimming: 4 bases; junction bases outside the gene matches: 6. The CDR3 DNA is TGTGCCAGCAGCTTAAGAAGCGGGGGAGCCACCGGGGAGCTGTTTTTT. Protein: CASSLRSGGATGELFF.

The chain carries TRBV12-3 or TRBV12-4 and TRBJ2-3; tentatively, D is TRBD2 (5 bases). The ends were cut back, 6 bases at V and 0 bases at J, with 16 bases in the middle. The CDR3 loop spans 16 amino acids. CDR3 nucleotides: TGTGCCAGCAGGCCGGACTTCCAGCAAAGCACAGATACGCAGTATTTT. It translates to CASRPDFQQSTDTQYF.

This clonotype was picked up a small number of times. This chain uses TRBV19 with TRBJ1-5; tentatively, D is TRBD1 (5 bases). V gave up 8 bases and J gave up 0 bases, with 20 bases separating them. Germline assignment: CDR1 LNHDA and CDR2 SQIVND (reference sequence). This CDR3 is built from 17 residues. The CDR3 loop reads CASPNGEDSYSNQPQHF. CDR3 DNA sequence: TGTGCCAGTCCAAACGGCGAAGACAGCTATAGCAATCAGCCCCAGCATTTT.

The chain is built from TRBV3-1 and TRBJ2-7; 8 bases are shared with TRBD1. The CDR3 has 13 residues. Germline V gene lookup returns CDR1 LGHDT and CDR2 YNNKEL (reference sequence). V lost 4 bases to trimming and J lost 3 bases; unmatched junction nucleotides: 2. The CDR3 reads CASSLTGGYEQYV. CDR3 coding DNA: TGTGCCAGCAGCCTAACAGGGGGCTACGAGCAGTACGTC.

This clonotype has more than one count but fewer than ten. CDR3 in amino acids: CASSQGARQPQHF. CDR3 DNA sequence: TGTGCCAGTTCCCAGGGGGCTCGACAGCCCCAGCATTTT. The chain combines TRBV19 with TRBJ1-5; TRBD1 matches 8 bases. J lost 7 bases, V lost 8 bases, and 7 bases had no gene match. This CDR3 region has 13 residues. From germline, CDR1 is LNHDA and CDR2 SQIVND (reference sequence).